The clone carrying this T cell receptor beta chain has ten or more counts. What it binds is unknown. A single record per CDR3 protein comes from TCRdb applying MiXCR to the 5' RACE reads. The table lists around 26,000 distinct CDR3 sequences, approximately 4.4% of them singletons. These data come from a study of early T cells in non-severe SARS-CoV-2 infection. CDR1 and CDR2 from the germline V gene are SGHNT and YENEEA. With 8 bases removed from V and 0 bases from J, the gap between germline ends came to 10 bases. This CDR3 is 14 amino acids long. Broader study findings: VDJdb matches were skewed toward anti-spike CD8 T cell responses.

The sample comprised whole blood. This chain uses TRBV11-3 with TRBJ2-2; D call uncertain. The sequence was collected from an adult who was a healthcare worker with PCR-confirmed SARS-CoV-2 infection or an uninfected control (not recorded which). DNA of the CDR3: TGTGCCAGCTCGGGTCGCGCGAACACCGGGGAGCTGTTTTTT. This gives the protein CASSGRANTGELFF. Full variable domain (rest looked up from reference TRBV11-3 and TRBJ2-2): EAGVVQSPRYKIIEKKQPVAFWCNPISGHNTLYWYLQNLGQGPELLIRYENEEAVDDSQLPKDRFSAERLKGVDSTLKIQPAELGDSAVYLCASSGRANTGELFFGEGSRLTVL.